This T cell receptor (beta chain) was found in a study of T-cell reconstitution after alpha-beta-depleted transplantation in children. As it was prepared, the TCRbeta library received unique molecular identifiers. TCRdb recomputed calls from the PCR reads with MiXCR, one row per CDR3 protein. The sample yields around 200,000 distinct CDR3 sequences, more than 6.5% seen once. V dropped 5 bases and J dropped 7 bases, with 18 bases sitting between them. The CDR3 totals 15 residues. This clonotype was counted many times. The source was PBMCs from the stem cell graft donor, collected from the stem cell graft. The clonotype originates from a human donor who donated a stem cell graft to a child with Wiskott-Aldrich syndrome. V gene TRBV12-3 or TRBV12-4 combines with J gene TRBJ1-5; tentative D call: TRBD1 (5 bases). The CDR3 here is CASSQLEGREQPQHF. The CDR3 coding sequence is TGTGCCAGCAGTCAATTAGAGGGGCGGGAGCAGCCCCAGCATTTT.